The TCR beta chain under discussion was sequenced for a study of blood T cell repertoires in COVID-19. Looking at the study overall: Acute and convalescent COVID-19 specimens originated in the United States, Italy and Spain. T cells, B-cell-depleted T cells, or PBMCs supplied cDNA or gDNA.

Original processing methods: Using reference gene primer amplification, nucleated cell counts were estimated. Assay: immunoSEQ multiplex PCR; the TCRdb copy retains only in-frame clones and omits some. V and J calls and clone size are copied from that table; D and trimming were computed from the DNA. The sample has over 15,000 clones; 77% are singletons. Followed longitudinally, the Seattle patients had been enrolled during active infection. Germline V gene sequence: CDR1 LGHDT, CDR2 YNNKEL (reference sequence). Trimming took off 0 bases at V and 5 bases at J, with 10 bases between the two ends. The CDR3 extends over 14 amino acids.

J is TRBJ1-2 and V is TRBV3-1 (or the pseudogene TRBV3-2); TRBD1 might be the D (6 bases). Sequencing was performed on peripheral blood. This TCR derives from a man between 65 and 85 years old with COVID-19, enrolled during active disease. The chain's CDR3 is CASSQEGQGYGYTF. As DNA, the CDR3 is TGTGCCAGCAGCCAAGAGGGCCAGGGGTATGGCTACACCTTC.